The present T cell receptor beta chain was sequenced within a study of blood T cell repertoires in COVID-19. The assay was immunoSEQ multiplex PCR, and TCRdb's table has in-frame clones only and misses some. The sample yields 150,000 to 200,000 clones, roughly 90% seen once. The trim removed 5 bases at V and 8 bases at J, leaving 9 bases unmatched. CDR3 length: 13 amino acids. The germline CDR1 and CDR2 sequences are GTSNPN and SVGIG (reference sequence). The specimen was peripheral blood. The origin of this receptor is a woman aged 60-70 years with COVID-19, enrolled during active disease. The chain joins TRBV30 to TRBJ1-1; 9 bases fit TRBD1. The CDR3 here is CAWAGTGLGEAFF. The CDR3 DNA reads TGTGCCTGGGCCGGGACAGGGCTTGGGGAAGCTTTCTTT.